This T cell receptor (beta chain) was obtained from a study of T cell changes during pregnancy in multiple sclerosis. Germline CDR1 SGHNT, CDR2 YENEEA. V was pared by 7 bases and J by 4 bases, with 13 bases of the junction left unmatched. The CDR3 has 17 residues. Sequencing used immunoSEQ multiplex PCR; TCRdb keeps in-frame clones, though not all of them. Of under 35,000 clones listed, approximately 90% are singletons. The chain joins TRBV11-3 to TRBJ2-5; TRBD2 matches at 12 bases. The sequencing used CD8+ T cells from peripheral blood mononuclear cells, collected in the second trimester of pregnancy. The clonotype was recovered from a female donor with multiple sclerosis, enrolled in a pregnancy study. CDR3 DNA: TGTGCCAGCACCCGGACTAGCGGGAATAGTTTAAGAGAGACCCAGTACTTC. It codes for CASTRTSGNSLRETQYF.